This passage covers 5 T cell receptor beta chains from one sample sequenced in a study of shared clonotypes between healthy human individuals (TCRdb year 2020). Library preparation employed the immunoSEQ multiplex PCR assay. What TCRdb holds here is the immuneACCESS table cut down to in-frame rearrangements. Part of the clones is not present; checked against another copy, under half of the missing clones reflect an unresolved V gene, and the others are unexplained. This sample comprises 2 million to 2.5 million clones, 95% of them detected only once. Less than 0.15% of the sample lies in the top ten. The sequencing input was naive CD4+ T cells sorted from blood. The cell subset or site label on this specimen signifies: CD45RA+ positively selected. The receptors originated from a man between 18 and 29 years old in good health.

Only one count was recorded for this clone. The rearrangement uses TRBV4-3 and TRBJ2-7; D uncertain. Germline lookup yields CDR1 LGHNA and CDR2 YSLEER. CDR3 size: 15 residues. Trimming stripped 4 bases from V and 2 bases from J, with 15 bases between. CDR3 sequence reads: CASSPPRRRAYEQYF. CDR3 nucleotide sequence: TGCGCCAGCAGCCCCCCTCGCAGAAGAGCCTACGAGCAGTACTTC.

The V and J genes are TRBV15 and TRBJ1-4, with unresolved D. Trimming removed 7 bases at V and 7 bases at J, with 22 bases between. The CDR3 is made up of 16 amino acids. Per the germline V gene, CDR1 is LNHNV and CDR2 is YYDKDF (reference sequence). Here the CDR3 reads CATNRDLVKLGEKLFF. CDR3 coding DNA: TGTGCCACCAACCGGGATCTCGTCAAGCTGGGTGAAAAACTGTTTTTT.

A note on this clone: The same CDR3 arises from other DNA sequences in this sample as well. The chain recombines TRBV6-5 with TRBJ2-3; no reliable D call. This CDR3 spans 14 amino acids. The ends were cut back, 2 bases at V and 3 bases at J, with 9 bases in the middle. Germline CDR1 MNHEY, CDR2 SVGAGI. CDR3 in amino acids: CASSYGQYTDTQYF. DNA for the CDR3: TGTGCCAGCAGTTACGGGCAGTATACAGATACGCAGTATTTT.

This clone was seen a single time. The rearrangement uses TRBV4-3 and TRBJ2-3, with 10 bases identical to TRBD2. The junction had 8 bases not matched to a gene; V was cut back by 5 bases and J by 6 bases. In germline, CDR1 is LGHNA, CDR2 YSLEER. This CDR3 contains 15 residues. The CDR3 sequence is CASSFLAGVRDTQYF. The CDR3 DNA reads TGCGCCAGCAGCTTCCTAGCGGGAGTAAGGGATACGCAGTATTTT.

The CDR3 DNA reads as TGTGCCAGCAATGGGGCCAACGTCCTGACTTTC. Translation gives CASNGANVLTF. The V gene is TRBV27, the J gene TRBJ2-6; D call uncertain. V was trimmed by 7 bases and J by 3 bases, leaving 1 base between them. Germline values: CDR1 MNHEY, CDR2 SMNVEV (reference sequence). This CDR3 has 11 residues.